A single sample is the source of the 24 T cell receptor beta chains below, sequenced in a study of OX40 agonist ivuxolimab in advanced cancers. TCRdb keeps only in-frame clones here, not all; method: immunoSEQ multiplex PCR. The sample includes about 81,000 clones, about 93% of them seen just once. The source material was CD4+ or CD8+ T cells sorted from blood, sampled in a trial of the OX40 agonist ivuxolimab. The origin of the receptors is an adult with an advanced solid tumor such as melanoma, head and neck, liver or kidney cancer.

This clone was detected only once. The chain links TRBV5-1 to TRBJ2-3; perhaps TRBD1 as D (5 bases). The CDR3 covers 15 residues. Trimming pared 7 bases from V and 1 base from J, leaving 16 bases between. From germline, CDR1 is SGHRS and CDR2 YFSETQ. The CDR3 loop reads CASHRIGQGTDTQYF. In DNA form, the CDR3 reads TGCGCCAGCCACAGGATCGGCCAGGGCACAGATACGCAGTATTTT.

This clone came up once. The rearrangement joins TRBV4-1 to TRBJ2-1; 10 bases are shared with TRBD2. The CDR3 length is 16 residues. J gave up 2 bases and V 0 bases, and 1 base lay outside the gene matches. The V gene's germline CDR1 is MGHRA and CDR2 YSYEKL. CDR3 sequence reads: CASSQDGLAAYNEQFF. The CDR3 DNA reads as TGCGCCAGCAGCCAAGACGGACTAGCGGCCTACAATGAGCAGTTCTTC.

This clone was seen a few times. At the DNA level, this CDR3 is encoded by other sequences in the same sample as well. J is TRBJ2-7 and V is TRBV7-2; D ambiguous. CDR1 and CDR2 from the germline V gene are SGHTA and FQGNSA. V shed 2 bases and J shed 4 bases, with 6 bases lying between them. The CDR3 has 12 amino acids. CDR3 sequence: CASSLTPYEQYF. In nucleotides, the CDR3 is TGTGCCAGCAGCTTAACCCCTTACGAGCAGTACTTC.

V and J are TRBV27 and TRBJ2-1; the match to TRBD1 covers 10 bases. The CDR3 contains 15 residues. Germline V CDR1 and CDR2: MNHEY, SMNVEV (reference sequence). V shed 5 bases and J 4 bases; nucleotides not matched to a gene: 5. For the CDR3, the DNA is TGTGCCAGCAGTCCCGGGACAGGGGTTTACAATGAGCAGTTCTTC. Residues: CASSPGTGVYNEQFF.

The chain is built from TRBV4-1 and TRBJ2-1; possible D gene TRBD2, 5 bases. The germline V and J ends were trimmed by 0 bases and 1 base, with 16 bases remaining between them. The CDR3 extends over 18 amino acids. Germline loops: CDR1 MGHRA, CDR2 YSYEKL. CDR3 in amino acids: CASSQEWALAPSYNEQFF. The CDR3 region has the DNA TGCGCCAGCAGCCAAGAATGGGCCTTAGCGCCTTCCTACAATGAGCAGTTCTTC.

The CDR3 DNA reads as TGTGCCAGCAGCGTAGGGACAGAAACAGATACGCAGTATTTT. It translates to CASSVGTETDTQYF. This chain links TRBV9 with TRBJ2-3, with a possible D match to TRBD1 (6 bases). V lost 0 bases and J 3 bases, leaving 8 bases between the germline ends. This CDR3 comprises 14 residues. Germline V gives CDR1 SGDLS, CDR2 YYNGEE.

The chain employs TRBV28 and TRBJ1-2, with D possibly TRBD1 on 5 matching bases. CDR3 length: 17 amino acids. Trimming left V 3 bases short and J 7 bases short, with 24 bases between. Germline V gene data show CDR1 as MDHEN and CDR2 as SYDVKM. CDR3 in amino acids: CASSLTAAGRAIGGYTF. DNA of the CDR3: TGTGCCAGCAGTTTGACAGCTGCGGGCAGGGCAATCGGTGGCTACACCTTC.

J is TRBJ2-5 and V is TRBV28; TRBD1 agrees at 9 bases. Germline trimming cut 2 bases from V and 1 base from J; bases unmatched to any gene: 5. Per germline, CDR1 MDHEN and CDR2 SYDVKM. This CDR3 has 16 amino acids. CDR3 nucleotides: TGTGCCAGCAGTTTAAGGACAGGGGCTCCCCAAGAGACCCAGTACTTC. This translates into CASSLRTGAPQETQYF.

The CDR3 reads CASDPLQGLGQPQHF. DNA of the CDR3: TGTGCCAGTGACCCCCTACAGGGGCTAGGGCAGCCCCAGCATTTT. The chain joins TRBV19 to TRBJ1-5; 7 nucleotides agree with TRBD1. V shed 8 bases and J 7 bases; nucleotides not matched to a gene: 14. The CDR3 contains 15 residues. The germline CDR1 and CDR2 sequences are LNHDA and SQIVND (reference sequence).

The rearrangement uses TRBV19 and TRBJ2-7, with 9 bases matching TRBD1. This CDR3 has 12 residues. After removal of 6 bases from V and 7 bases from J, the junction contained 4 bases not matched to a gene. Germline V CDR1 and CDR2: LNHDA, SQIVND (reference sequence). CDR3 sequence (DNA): TGTGCCAGTAGCTGGACAGGGGATGAGCAGTACTTC. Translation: CASSWTGDEQYF. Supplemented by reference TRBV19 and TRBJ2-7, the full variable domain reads DGGITQSPKYLFRKEGQNVTLSCEQNLNHDAMYWYRQDPGQGLRLIYYSQIVNDFQKGDIAEGYSVSREKKESFPLTVTSAQKNPTAFYLCASSWTGDEQYFGPGTRLTVT.

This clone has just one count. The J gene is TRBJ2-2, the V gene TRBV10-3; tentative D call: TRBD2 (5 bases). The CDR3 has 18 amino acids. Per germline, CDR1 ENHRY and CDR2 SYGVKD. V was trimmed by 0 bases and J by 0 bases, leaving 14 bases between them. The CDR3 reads CAISESFDEGSNTGELFF. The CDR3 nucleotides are TGTGCCATCAGTGAGTCGTTTGATGAGGGATCGAACACCGGGGAGCTGTTTTTT.

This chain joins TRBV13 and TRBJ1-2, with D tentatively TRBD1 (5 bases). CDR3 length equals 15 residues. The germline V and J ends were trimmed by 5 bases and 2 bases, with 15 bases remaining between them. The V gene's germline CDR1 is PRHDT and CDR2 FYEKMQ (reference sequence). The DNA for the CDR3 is TGTGCCAGCAGCCAAAGAGGTGGGGGGAACTATGGCTACACCTTC. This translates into CASSQRGGGNYGYTF.

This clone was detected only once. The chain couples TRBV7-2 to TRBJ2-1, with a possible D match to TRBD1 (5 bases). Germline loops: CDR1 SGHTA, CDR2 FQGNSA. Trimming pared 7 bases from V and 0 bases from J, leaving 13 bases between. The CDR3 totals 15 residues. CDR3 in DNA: TGTGCCAGCACTCTAAGGGGTGCCTCCTACAATGAGCAGTTCTTC. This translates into CASTLRGASYNEQFF.

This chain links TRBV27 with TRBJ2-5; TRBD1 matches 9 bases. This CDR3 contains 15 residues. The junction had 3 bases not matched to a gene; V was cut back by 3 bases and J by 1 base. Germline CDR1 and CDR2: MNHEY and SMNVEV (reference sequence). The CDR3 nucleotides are TGTGCCAGCAGTTTGGGGGGACAGGGCCAAGAGACCCAGTACTTC. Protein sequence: CASSLGGQGQETQYF.

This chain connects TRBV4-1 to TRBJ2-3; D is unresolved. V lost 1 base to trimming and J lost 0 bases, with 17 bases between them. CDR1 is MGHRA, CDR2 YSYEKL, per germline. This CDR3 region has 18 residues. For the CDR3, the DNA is TGCGCCAGCAGCCAAGCACACCTCGCAGCTTATAGCACAGATACGCAGTATTTT. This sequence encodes CASSQAHLAAYSTDTQYF.

The CDR3 DNA reads as TGTGCCAGTAGACCGGGCCGGGGACTACAAAATGAGCAGTTCTTC. Its translation is CASRPGRGLQNEQFF. The rearrangement joins TRBV19 to TRBJ2-1; the match to TRBD2 covers 7 bases. Germline CDR1 is LNHDA and CDR2 is SQIVND (reference sequence). The CDR3 has 15 residues. The V and J ends lost 6 bases and 7 bases, in that order; junction bases with no gene match: 12.

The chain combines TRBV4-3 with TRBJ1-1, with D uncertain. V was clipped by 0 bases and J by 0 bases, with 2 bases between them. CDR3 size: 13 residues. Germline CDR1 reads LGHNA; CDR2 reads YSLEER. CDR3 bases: TGCGCCAGCAGCCAAGACGTGAACACTGAAGCTTTCTTT. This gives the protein CASSQDVNTEAFF.

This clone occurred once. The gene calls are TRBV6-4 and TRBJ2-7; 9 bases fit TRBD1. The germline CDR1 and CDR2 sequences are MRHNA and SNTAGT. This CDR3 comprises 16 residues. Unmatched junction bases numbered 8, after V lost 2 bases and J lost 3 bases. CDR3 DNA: TGTGCCAGCAGTGACCGTTACAGGGGGCATTACTACGAGCAGTACTTC. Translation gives CASSDRYRGHYYEQYF.

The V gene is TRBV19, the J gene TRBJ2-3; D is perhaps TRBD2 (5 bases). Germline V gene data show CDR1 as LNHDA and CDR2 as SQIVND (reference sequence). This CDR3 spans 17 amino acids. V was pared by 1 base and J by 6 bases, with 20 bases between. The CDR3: CASSIAVGGRVVDTQYF. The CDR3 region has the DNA TGTGCCAGTAGTATAGCCGTAGGAGGACGGGTCGTTGATACGCAGTATTTT. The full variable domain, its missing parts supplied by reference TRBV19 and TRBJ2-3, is DGGITQSPKYLFRKEGQNVTLSCEQNLNHDAMYWYRQDPGQGLRLIYYSQIVNDFQKGDIAEGYSVSREKKESFPLTVTSAQKNPTAFYLCASSIAVGGRVVDTQYFGPGTRLTVL.

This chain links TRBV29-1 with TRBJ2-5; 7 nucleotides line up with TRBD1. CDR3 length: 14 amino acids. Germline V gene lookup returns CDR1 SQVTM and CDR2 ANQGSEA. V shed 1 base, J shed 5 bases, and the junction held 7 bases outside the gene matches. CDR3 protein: CSVEGGQTPETQYF. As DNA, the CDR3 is TGCAGCGTTGAAGGGGGACAGACTCCGGAGACCCAGTACTTC.

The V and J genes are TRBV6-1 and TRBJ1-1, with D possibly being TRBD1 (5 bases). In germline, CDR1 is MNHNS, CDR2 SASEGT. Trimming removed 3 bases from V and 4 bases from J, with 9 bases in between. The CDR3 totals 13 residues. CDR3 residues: CASSEAGGTEAFF. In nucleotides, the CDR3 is TGTGCCAGCAGTGAGGCGGGGGGCACTGAAGCTTTCTTT.

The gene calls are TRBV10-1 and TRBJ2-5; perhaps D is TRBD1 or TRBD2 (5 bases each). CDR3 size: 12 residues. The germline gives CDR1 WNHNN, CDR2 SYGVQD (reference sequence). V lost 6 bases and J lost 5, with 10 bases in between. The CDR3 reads CASRPGRETQYF. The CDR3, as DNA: TGCGCCAGCAGGCCGGGGCGGGAGACCCAGTACTTC.

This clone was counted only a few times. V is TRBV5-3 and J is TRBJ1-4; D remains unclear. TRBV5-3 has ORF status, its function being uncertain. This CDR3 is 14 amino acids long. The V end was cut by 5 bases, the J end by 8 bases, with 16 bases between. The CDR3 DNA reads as TGTGCCAGAAGTCAGTCTCGGGGAGAAGAAAAACTGTTTTTT. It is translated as CARSQSRGEEKLFF.

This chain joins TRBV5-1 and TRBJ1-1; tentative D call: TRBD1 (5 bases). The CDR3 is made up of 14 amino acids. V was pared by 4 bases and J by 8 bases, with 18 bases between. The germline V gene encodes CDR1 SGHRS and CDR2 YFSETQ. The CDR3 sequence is CASSGGLGPVEAFF. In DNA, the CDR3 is TGCGCCAGCAGCGGGGGTCTAGGGCCGGTAGAAGCTTTCTTT.